The source of this T cell receptor (beta chain) is a study of CD8 T cells in Susac syndrome. The CDR3 length is 16 residues. Trimming took 5 bases from V and 4 from J, leaving 21 bases between them. The germline V gene has CDR1 DFQATT and CDR2 SNEGSKA (reference sequence). Note on this clonotype: What it recognizes is unknown.

Findings and limits, study-wide: Across the total CD8+ repertoires, roughly 17 Susac-specific public clones were found. The CD8+ TEMRA repertoires yielded about 5 such clones.

Roughly 0.45 to 1 ug RNA was reverse transcribed with random hexamers. Multiplex PCR with immunoSEQ amplified the TCR beta CDR3 across 54 Vbeta and 13 Jbeta. TCRdb re-analysed the immunoSEQ multiplex PCR reads in MiXCR, keeping a single row per CDR3 protein. The sample has 100,000 to 150,000 distinct CDR3 sequences; more than 90% are singletons. This TCR derives from a human donor with Susac syndrome. This chain connects TRBV20-1 to TRBJ2-1; maybe TRBD2 (5 bases). The sample consisted of CD8+ T cells from PBMCs. CDR3 sequence: CSAERVWESGYNEQFF. In nucleotides, the CDR3 is TGCAGTGCTGAAAGGGTCTGGGAGTCTGGTTACAATGAGCAGTTCTTC.